This TCR beta chain was retrieved from a study of blood T cell repertoires in COVID-19. Background on the study: Both acute and convalescent COVID-19 samples were obtained from the United States, Italy and Spain.

Self-reported history from a screening survey and questionnaire set each donor's cohort. Germline CDR1 is GTSNPN and CDR2 is SVGIG (reference sequence). V lost 4 bases to trimming and J lost 2 bases; unmatched junction nucleotides: 4. This CDR3 has 13 amino acids. The repertoire was sequenced with immunoSEQ multiplex PCR; TCRdb's copy has only in-frame clones and lacks some. Of 200,000 or so clones listed, 80% to 85% were seen once; the top ten hold around 7%. Sequenced material: PBMCs or T cells enriched from blood (not recorded which). The chain uses TRBV30 and TRBJ2-7, with 8 bases identical to TRBD2. The sequence was obtained from a man aged 35-49 years who had recovered from COVID-19. This chain's CDR3 is CAWTPGLAYEQYF. In DNA form, the CDR3 reads TGTGCCTGGACTCCGGGACTAGCCTACGAGCAGTACTTC.